This is a list of T cell receptor beta chains from one sample in a study of cytomegalovirus exposure and HLA in healthy donors. Generated by immunoSEQ multiplex PCR, the TCRdb table keeps only in-frame clones and is missing some. This sample has 100,000 or so clones, with roughly 80% found just once. The specimen was PBMCs. The origin of the receptors is a man in his forties or fifties in good health and CMV-seronegative. Both conserved end residues are part of each CDR3. The order of the fields is V gene, D gene, J gene, clone size, CDR3 protein, CDR3 DNA. A D gene is named only where the DNA matches it firmly. A clone size is listed for some rows: how often the clone was seen (once, few, many), or a class if it is expanded.

>TRBV7-3|NA|TRBJ1-3|NA
CASSLGPAISGNTIYF
TGTGCCAGCAGCTTAGGGCCAGCAATCTCTGGAAACACCATATATTTT
>TRBV29-1|NA|TRBJ2-3|NA
CSVPRTAKSTDTQYF
TGCAGCGTACCCAGGACAGCCAAAAGCACAGATACGCAGTATTTT
>TRBV30|NA|TRBJ2-3|few
CAWRKSADTQYF
TGTGCCTGGAGGAAGTCGGCAGATACGCAGTATTTT
>TRBV7-6|NA|TRBJ1-1|NA
CASSLGGGTEAFF
TGTGCCAGCAGCTTGGGGGGAGGGACTGAAGCTTTCTTT
>TRBV7-2|TRBD1|TRBJ2-3|NA
CASSSDRVTDTQYF
TGTGCCAGCAGCTCGGACAGGGTCACAGATACGCAGTATTTT
>TRBV9|TRBD1|TRBJ2-1|NA
CASSVGSLGGQGYNEQFF
TGTGCCAGCAGCGTAGGAAGTTTAGGGGGACAGGGCTACAATGAGCAGTTCTTC
>TRBV6-5|NA|TRBJ1-1|NA
CASSRGFEAFF
TGTGCCAGCAGTCGGGGTTTTGAAGCTTTCTTT
>TRBV7-9|TRBD2|TRBJ2-7|NA
CASRSGLDFDEQYF
TGTGCCAGCAGATCCGGACTAGATTTTGACGAGCAGTACTTC
>TRBV5-4|NA|TRBJ1-1|NA
CASSPHREGTEAFF
TGTGCCAGCAGCCCCCACAGGGAGGGCACTGAAGCTTTCTTT
>TRBV5-1|TRBD1|TRBJ1-1|once
CASSPGGQGNTEAFF
TGCGCCAGCAGCCCGGGGGGACAGGGGAACACTGAAGCTTTCTTT
>TRBV11-3|NA|TRBJ2-1|NA
CASSLARNPNNEQFF
TGTGCCAGCAGCTTAGCGCGTAACCCGAACAATGAGCAGTTCTTC
>TRBV27|TRBD2|TRBJ2-3|NA
CASTRGRGGGTDTQYF
TGTGCCAGCACGAGGGGGCGGGGGGGAGGCACAGATACGCAGTATTTT
>TRBV7-8|TRBD2|TRBJ2-5|NA
CASSFVGGYQETQYF
TGTGCCAGCAGCTTTGTGGGGGGGTACCAAGAGACCCAGTACTTC
>TRBV5-1|NA|TRBJ1-1|NA
CASSLDRVVTEAFF
TGCGCCAGCAGCTTGGACAGGGTAGTAACTGAAGCTTTCTTT
>TRBV27|TRBD1|TRBJ2-1|few
CASGDRVGNEQFF
TGTGCCAGCGGTGACAGGGTTGGAAATGAGCAGTTCTTC
>TRBV9|TRBD2|TRBJ2-3|few
CASSPPGLAGQDTQYF
TGTGCCAGCAGCCCCCCGGGGCTAGCGGGACAAGATACGCAGTATTTT
>TRBV28|NA|TRBJ1-5|NA
CASSRSRGLGSSNQPQHF
TGTGCCAGCAGTCGATCCCGGGGGTTGGGCTCTAGCAATCAGCCCCAGCATTTT
>TRBV5-8|NA|TRBJ1-1|once
CASSFSGNTEAFF
TGTGCCAGCAGCTTTTCGGGGAACACTGAAGCTTTCTTT
>TRBV9|TRBD2|TRBJ2-7|NA
CASSPRSGGQYEQYF
TGTGCCAGCAGCCCCCGTAGCGGGGGTCAATACGAGCAGTACTTC
>TRBV6-1|NA|TRBJ1-1|NA
CASTGGLWGGTEAFF
TGTGCCAGCACTGGCGGGCTGTGGGGTGGCACTGAAGCTTTCTTT
>TRBV7-2|NA|TRBJ2-3|NA
CASSRLRDTQYF
TGTGCCAGCAGCCGCCTAAGAGATACGCAGTATTTT
>TRBV28|TRBD1|TRBJ2-7|NA
CASSLDRAKYF
TGTGCCAGCAGTTTAGACAGGGCTAAGTACTTC
>TRBV7-3|NA|TRBJ2-3|NA
CASSFIVGDTQYF
TGTGCCAGCAGCTTTATAGTTGGAGATACGCAGTATTTT
>TRBV18|TRBD1|TRBJ1-2|NA
CASSPTVGTGGSYGYTF
TGTGCCAGCTCACCCACGGTGGGGACAGGGGGAAGCTATGGCTACACCTTC
>TRBV19|NA|TRBJ1-1|once
CASSIRATAEAFF
TGTGCCAGTAGTATTCGAGCGACAGCTGAAGCTTTCTTT
>TRBV5-1|TRBD1|TRBJ2-1|NA
CASSRDRAHPYNEQFF
TGCGCCAGCAGCAGGGACAGGGCTCACCCCTACAATGAGCAGTTCTTC
>TRBV15|TRBD1|TRBJ2-7|NA
CATSRDRVYEQYF
TGTGCCACCAGCAGGGACAGGGTCTACGAGCAGTACTTC
>TRBV29-1|TRBD1|TRBJ2-5|NA
CSVKGTGVAQETQYF
TGCAGCGTAAAAGGGACAGGAGTGGCTCAAGAGACCCAGTACTTC
>TRBV11-2|TRBD1|TRBJ1-2|NA
CASSLTGGDRDGYTF
TGTGCCAGCAGCCTAACAGGGGGCGACCGGGATGGCTACACCTTC
>TRBV6-5|NA|TRBJ1-6|NA
CASSYPRGQGNSPLHF
TGTGCCAGCAGTTACCCCAGGGGCCAGGGTAATTCACCCCTCCACTTT
>TRBV4-1|TRBD1|TRBJ2-2|NA
CASTKGQGATGELFF
TGCGCCAGCACCAAGGGACAGGGGGCGACCGGGGAGCTGTTTTTT
>TRBV10-3|NA|TRBJ2-1|NA
CAISEGGDYNEQFF
TGTGCCATCAGTGAGGGAGGCGATTACAATGAGCAGTTCTTC
>TRBV18|NA|TRBJ2-7|once
CASSAASSYEQYF
TGTGCCAGCTCCGCGGCAAGCTCCTACGAGCAGTACTTC
>TRBV5-4|TRBD1|TRBJ1-2|NA
CASSLGTGGQANYGYTF
TGTGCCAGCAGCTTGGGGACAGGGGGCCAAGCTAACTATGGCTACACCTTC
>TRBV28|NA|TRBJ1-2|once
CASSTPTRGLDTF
TGTGCCAGCAGTACCCCGACCAGGGGTCTCGACACCTTC
>TRBV5-4|TRBD2|TRBJ2-7|NA
CASSTGLAGSYEQYF
TGTGCCAGCAGCACGGGACTAGCGGGCTCCTACGAGCAGTACTTC
>TRBV9|TRBD2|TRBJ2-5|NA
CASSVGASGGQETQYF
TGTGCCAGCAGCGTAGGGGCTAGCGGGGGCCAAGAGACCCAGTACTTC
>TRBV30|NA|TRBJ2-5|once
CAWTPRGGSAGTQYF
TGTGCCTGGACCCCGAGAGGAGGGTCAGCGGGGACCCAGTACTTC
>TRBV5-1|TRBD2|TRBJ2-1|NA
CASSLRGGYNEQFF
TGCGCCAGCAGCTTGCGCGGGGGGTACAATGAGCAGTTCTTC
>TRBV19|TRBD2|TRBJ2-7|NA
CASSTTSGGVEQYF
TGTGCCAGTAGTACAACTAGCGGGGGGGTTGAGCAGTACTTC
>TRBV30|NA|TRBJ1-4|NA
CAWSFGSNEKLFF
TGTGCCTGGAGTTTCGGGTCTAATGAAAAACTGTTTTTT
>TRBV27|TRBD2|TRBJ2-1|NA
CASSTASGGANNEQFF
TGTGCCAGCAGTACAGCCAGCGGGGGGGCCAACAATGAGCAGTTCTTC
>TRBV6-4|TRBD1|TRBJ1-2|few
CASSDGTGGRGYTF
TGTGCCAGCAGTGACGGGACAGGGGGACGCGGCTACACCTTC
>TRBV5-6|NA|TRBJ2-1|NA
CASSLSRNEQFF
TGTGCCAGCAGCTTAAGTAGAAATGAGCAGTTCTTC
>TRBV18|TRBD1|TRBJ1-4|NA
CASSQGTGDEKLFF
TGTGCCAGCTCACAGGGGACAGGGGATGAAAAACTGTTTTTT
>TRBV7-2|NA|TRBJ2-5|NA
CASSLSSLETQYF
TGTGCCAGCAGCTTATCCTCCCTTGAGACCCAGTACTTC
>TRBV6-5|TRBD1|TRBJ2-7|NA
CASSYSVRGIYEQYF
TGTGCCAGCAGTTACTCGGTCAGGGGGATTTACGAGCAGTACTTC
>TRBV6-6|NA|TRBJ1-5|NA
CASKPVGEQPQHF
TGTGCCAGCAAACCCGTGGGCGAGCAGCCCCAGCATTTT
>TRBV19|NA|TRBJ1-2|NA
CASSTIHSRTALNYGYTF
TGTGCCAGTAGTACGATCCACTCCAGGACAGCGTTAAACTATGGCTACACCTTC
>TRBV7-2|TRBD1|TRBJ2-1|NA
CASSLVYMGTGVEQFF
TGTGCCAGCAGCTTAGTGTATATGGGGACAGGGGTTGAGCAGTTCTTC
>TRBV5-1|NA|TRBJ2-3|NA
CASRMGRATDTQYF
TGCGCCAGCAGGATGGGCAGGGCCACAGATACGCAGTATTTT
>TRBV30|NA|TRBJ2-5|NA
CAWSVGGAEETQYF
TGTGCCTGGAGTGTAGGGGGGGCCGAGGAGACCCAGTACTTC
>TRBV6-5|NA|TRBJ1-2|NA
CASSDPGQWGYTF
TGTGCCAGCAGTGACCCCGGACAGTGGGGCTACACCTTC
>TRBV13|TRBD1|TRBJ2-1|once
CASSLGGQSEQFF
TGTGCCAGCAGCTTAGGGGGACAGAGTGAGCAGTTCTTC
>TRBV25-1|NA|TRBJ2-5|once
CATMDDGGTQYF
TGTGCCACCATGGACGATGGAGGGACCCAGTACTTC
>TRBV6-1|NA|TRBJ2-5|NA
CASSAKTGRETQYF
TGTGCCAGCAGCGCCAAAACAGGGCGAGAGACCCAGTACTTC
>TRBV7-9|NA|TRBJ2-7|NA
CASSLGAESYEQYF
TGTGCCAGCAGCTTAGGGGCAGAATCCTACGAGCAGTACTTC
>TRBV7-2|TRBD1|TRBJ1-4|NA
CASSLGQGSLLYEKLFF
TGTGCCAGCAGCTTAGGACAGGGAAGTCTGCTTTATGAAAAACTGTTTTTT
>TRBV4-3|TRBD2|TRBJ2-2|NA
CASSPGGTGELFF
TGCGCCAGCAGCCCGGGGGGGACCGGGGAGCTGTTTTTT
>TRBV19|NA|TRBJ1-4|NA
CASSLRGSNEKLFF
TGTGCCAGTAGCCTCAGGGGCTCTAATGAAAAACTGTTTTTT